A single T cell receptor (beta chain) is shown here with its context. Its antigen is not identified. Germline V gene data show CDR1 as MDHEN and CDR2 as SYDVKM. The CDR3 sequence is 12 residues long. Trimming cost V 10 bases and J 10 bases; bases outside gene matches: 10. The data were taken from a study of T cells in Graves' hyperthyroidism and ophthalmopathy. Study results and caveats: Clonotypes that were expanded in thyroid above 0.001 mostly appeared in blood too. Ophthalmopathy was told apart from stable hyperthyroidism by a 13 V-J model.

Orbital computed tomography and thyroid ultrasound, together with serum TRAb and thyroxine and clinical symptoms, were used for diagnoses. RNA transcripts yielded amplified TCR beta CDR3 regions. Primed by the HTBI set, a first-round RT-PCR was run on the TCR CDR3. MiXCR, applied by TCRdb to the multiplex PCR reads, yields one record per CDR3 protein. This table has 400,000 to 550,000 distinct CDR3 sequences, roughly a quarter appearing once. This rearrangement joins TRBV28 to TRBJ2-5, with 9 bases aligning to TRBD1. The sequencing input was blood. This TCR was sampled from a woman aged 30 to 39 with Graves' ophthalmopathy. CDR3: CATGTGTLVQYF. Here the CDR3 DNA reads TGTGCCACCGGGACAGGGACTTTGGTCCAGTACTTC.